What follows describes a single T cell receptor beta chain. This entry is derived from a study of blood T cell repertoires in COVID-19. Sequencing used immunoSEQ multiplex PCR; TCRdb keeps in-frame clones, though not all of them. The table has some 110,000 clones, around 81% seen once. The CDR3 length is 14 residues. Per the germline V gene, CDR1 is SGHRS and CDR2 is YFSETQ. V shed 2 bases and J shed 2 bases, with 11 bases lying between them. Sequencing input: peripheral blood. The chain employs TRBV5-1 and TRBJ2-7, with D maybe TRBD1 (6 bases). This sequence was found in a man older than 75 with acute or convalescent COVID-19. CDR3 residues: CASSFRQDAYEQYF. The CDR3 coding sequence is TGCGCCAGCAGCTTCCGACAGGACGCCTACGAGCAGTACTTC.